Described below is a single TCR beta chain sequence and its context. Profiled with immunoSEQ multiplex PCR; TCRdb holds only in-frame clones, not every one. The sample consists of some 98,000 clones, roughly 91% of them appearing once. V shed 4 bases and J shed 4 bases, with 8 bases lying between them. Germline CDR1 is DFQATT and CDR2 is SNEGSKA (reference sequence). The CDR3 has 11 amino acids. This sample was included in a study of OX40 agonist ivuxolimab in advanced cancers. The sampling schedule covered blood at baseline, cycle 4 day 1, and cycle 7 day 1. This receptor was identified in an adult with an advanced solid tumor such as melanoma, head and neck, liver or kidney cancer. The sample consisted of CD4+ or CD8+ T cells sorted from blood, taken in a trial of the OX40 agonist ivuxolimab. This chain links TRBV20-1 with TRBJ2-7; D is ambiguous. The CDR3 nucleotides read TGCAGTGCTAAACGGTCATACGAGCAGTACTTC. Translation: CSAKRSYEQYF.